This T cell receptor beta chain was sequenced in a study of blood T cells in healthy people across ages. Each sample yielded at least 5.5 micrograms of PBMC total RNA. The CDR3 length is 14 residues. Germline assignment: CDR1 DFQATT and CDR2 SNEGSKA (reference sequence). Primers used in a second PCR of about 6 to 11 cycles were a sample-barcoded 5' primer and a J-beta primer mix. TCRdb reprocessed the 5' RACE reads via MiXCR and lists one record per CDR3 protein. This table has fewer than 1,000,000 distinct CDR3 sequences, 46% appearing once. This clonotype was detected a few times. The J gene is TRBJ2-5, the V gene TRBV20-1, with 7 bases fitting TRBD2. The DNA end favors TRBJ2-7, so the J call may be wrong. Sequenced input: blood. The source is an elderly man in good health. The CDR3 DNA reads as TGCAGTGCTAGCTCAAGCGGGGAAAGAGGCGAGCAGTACTTC. It yields the protein CSASSSGERGEQYF.